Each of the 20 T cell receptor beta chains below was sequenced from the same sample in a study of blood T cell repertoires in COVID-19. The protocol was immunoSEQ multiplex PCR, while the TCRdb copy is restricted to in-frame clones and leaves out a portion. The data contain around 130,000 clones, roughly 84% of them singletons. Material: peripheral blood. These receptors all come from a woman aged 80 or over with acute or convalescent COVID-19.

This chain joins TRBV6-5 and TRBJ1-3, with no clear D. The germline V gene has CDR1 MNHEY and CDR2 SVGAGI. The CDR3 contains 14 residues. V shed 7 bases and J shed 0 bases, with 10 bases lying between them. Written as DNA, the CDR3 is TGTGCCAGCACCGAGTCTATCTCTGGAAACACCATATATTTT. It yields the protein CASTESISGNTIYF.

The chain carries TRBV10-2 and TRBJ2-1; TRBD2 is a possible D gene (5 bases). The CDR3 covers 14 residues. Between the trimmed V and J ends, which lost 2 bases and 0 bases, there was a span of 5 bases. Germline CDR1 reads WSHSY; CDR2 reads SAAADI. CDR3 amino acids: CASSETSSYNEQFF. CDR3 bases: TGCGCCAGCAGTGAGACTAGCTCCTACAATGAGCAGTTCTTC.

CDR3 protein: CSVETQGPGELFF. The CDR3 nucleotides are TGCAGCGTTGAAACACAGGGTCCTGGGGAGCTGTTTTTT. The chain has TRBV29-1 and TRBJ2-2; maybe TRBD1 (6 bases). With 2 bases removed from V and 8 bases from J, the gap between germline ends came to 12 bases. The length of the CDR3 is 13 residues. Germline V gene data show CDR1 as SQVTM and CDR2 as ANQGSEA.

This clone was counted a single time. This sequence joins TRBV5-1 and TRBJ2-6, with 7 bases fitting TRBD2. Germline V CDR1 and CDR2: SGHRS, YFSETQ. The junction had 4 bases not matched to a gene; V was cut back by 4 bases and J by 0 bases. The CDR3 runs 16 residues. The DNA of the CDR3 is TGCGCCAGCAGCCCGGGACTAAGCTCTGGGGCCAACGTCCTGACTTTC. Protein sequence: CASSPGLSSGANVLTF.

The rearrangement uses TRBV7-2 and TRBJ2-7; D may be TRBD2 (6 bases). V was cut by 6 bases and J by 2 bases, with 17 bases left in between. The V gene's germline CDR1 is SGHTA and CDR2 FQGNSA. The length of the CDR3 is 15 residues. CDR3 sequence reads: CASRPSLGGTYEQYF. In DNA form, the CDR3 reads TGTGCCAGCAGACCTTCCTTGGGCGGGACCTACGAGCAGTACTTC.

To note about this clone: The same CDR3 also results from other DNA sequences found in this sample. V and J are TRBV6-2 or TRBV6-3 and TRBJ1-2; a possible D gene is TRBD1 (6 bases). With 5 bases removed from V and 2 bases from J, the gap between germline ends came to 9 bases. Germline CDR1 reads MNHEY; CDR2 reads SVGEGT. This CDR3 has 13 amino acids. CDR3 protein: CASSLGQNYGYTF. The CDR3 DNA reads TGTGCCAGCAGTCTAGGACAGAACTATGGCTACACCTTC.

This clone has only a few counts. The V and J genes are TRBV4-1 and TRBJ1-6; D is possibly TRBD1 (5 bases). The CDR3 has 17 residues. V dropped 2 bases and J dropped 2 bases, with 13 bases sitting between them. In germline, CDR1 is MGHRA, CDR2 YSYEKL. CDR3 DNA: TGCGCCAGCAGCCAAAGGGGTCTGAGCGCCTATAATTCACCCCTCCACTTT. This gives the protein CASSQRGLSAYNSPLHF.

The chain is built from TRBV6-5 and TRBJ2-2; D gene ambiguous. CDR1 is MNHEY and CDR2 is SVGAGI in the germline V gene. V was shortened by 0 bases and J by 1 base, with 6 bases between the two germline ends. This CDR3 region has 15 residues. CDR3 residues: CASSYSRQNTGELFF. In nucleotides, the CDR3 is TGTGCCAGCAGTTACTCGCGACAGAACACCGGGGAGCTGTTTTTT.

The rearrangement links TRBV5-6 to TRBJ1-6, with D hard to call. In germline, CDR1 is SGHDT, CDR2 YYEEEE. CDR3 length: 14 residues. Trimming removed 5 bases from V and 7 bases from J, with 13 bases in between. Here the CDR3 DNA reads TGTGCCAGCAGTCCAGGCCTTAGGAATTCACCCCTCCACTTT. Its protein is CASSPGLRNSPLHF. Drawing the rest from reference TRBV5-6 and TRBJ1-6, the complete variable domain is DAGVTQSPTHLIKTRGQQVTLRCSPKSGHDTVSWYQQALGQGPQFIFQYYEEEERQRGNFPDRFSGHQFPNYSSELNVNALLLGDSALYLCASSPGLRNSPLHFGNGTRLTVT.

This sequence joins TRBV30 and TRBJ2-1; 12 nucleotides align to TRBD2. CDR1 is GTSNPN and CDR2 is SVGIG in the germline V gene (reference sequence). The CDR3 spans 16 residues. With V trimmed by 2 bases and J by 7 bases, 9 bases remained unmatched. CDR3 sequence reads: CAWSLRASGGVNEQFF. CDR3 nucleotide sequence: TGTGCCTGGAGTTTAAGGGCTAGCGGGGGGGTGAATGAGCAGTTCTTC.

The CDR3 bases are TGTGCCAGCAGCCAATTCACCGTTTACTCCGGGGAGCTGTTTTTT. This encodes CASSQFTVYSGELFF. The chain couples TRBV14 to TRBJ2-2, with no clear D. V lost 2 bases and J 6 bases, leaving 13 bases between the germline ends. The germline gives CDR1 SGHDN, CDR2 FVKESK. The length of the CDR3 is 15 residues.

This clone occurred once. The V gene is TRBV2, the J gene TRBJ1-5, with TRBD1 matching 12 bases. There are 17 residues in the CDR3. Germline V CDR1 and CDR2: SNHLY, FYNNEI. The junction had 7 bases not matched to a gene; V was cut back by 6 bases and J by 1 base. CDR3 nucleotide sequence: TGTGCCAGCAGGGCCGGGACAGGGGGCGAGAGCAATCAGCCCCAGCATTTT. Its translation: CASRAGTGGESNQPQHF.

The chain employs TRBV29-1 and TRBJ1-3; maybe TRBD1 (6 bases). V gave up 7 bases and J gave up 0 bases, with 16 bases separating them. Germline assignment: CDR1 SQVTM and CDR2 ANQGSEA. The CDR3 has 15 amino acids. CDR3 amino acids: CSGGGDTASGNTIYF. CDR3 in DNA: TGCAGCGGTGGGGGGGACACAGCCTCTGGAAACACCATATATTTT.

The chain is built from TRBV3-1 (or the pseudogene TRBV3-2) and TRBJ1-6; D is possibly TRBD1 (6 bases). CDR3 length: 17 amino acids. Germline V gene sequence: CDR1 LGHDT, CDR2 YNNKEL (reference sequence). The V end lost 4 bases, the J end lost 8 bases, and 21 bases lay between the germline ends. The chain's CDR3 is CASSPVPGGLEDSPLHF. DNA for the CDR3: TGTGCCAGCAGCCCAGTTCCGGGGGGGCTTGAAGATTCACCCCTCCACTTT.

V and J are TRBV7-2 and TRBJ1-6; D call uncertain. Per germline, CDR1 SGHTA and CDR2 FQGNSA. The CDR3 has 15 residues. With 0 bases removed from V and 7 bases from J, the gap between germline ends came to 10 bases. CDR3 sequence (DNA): TGTGCCAGCAGCTTAGCGAGAACAGCCAATTCACCCCTCCACTTT. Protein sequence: CASSLARTANSPLHF.

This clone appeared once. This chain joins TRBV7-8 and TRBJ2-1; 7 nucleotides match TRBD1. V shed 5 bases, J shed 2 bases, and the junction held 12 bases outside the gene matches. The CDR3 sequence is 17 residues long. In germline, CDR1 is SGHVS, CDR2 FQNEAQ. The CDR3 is CASSPPLRDRTYNEQFF. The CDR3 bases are TGTGCCAGCAGCCCCCCCCTGAGGGACAGAACCTACAATGAGCAGTTCTTC.

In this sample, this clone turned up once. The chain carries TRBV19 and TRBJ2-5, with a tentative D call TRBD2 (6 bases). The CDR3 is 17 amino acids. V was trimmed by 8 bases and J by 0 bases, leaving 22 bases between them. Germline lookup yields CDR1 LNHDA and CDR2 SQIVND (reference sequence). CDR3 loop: CASGHRWGERDQETQYF. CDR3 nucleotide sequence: TGTGCCAGTGGCCATCGGTGGGGGGAAAGGGACCAAGAGACCCAGTACTTC.

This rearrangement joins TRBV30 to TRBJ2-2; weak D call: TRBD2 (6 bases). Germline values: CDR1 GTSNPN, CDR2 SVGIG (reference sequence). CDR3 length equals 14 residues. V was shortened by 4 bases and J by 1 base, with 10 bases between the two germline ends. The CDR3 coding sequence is TGTGCCTGGACCCCGGGACTGAACACCGGGGAGCTGTTTTTT. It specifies CAWTPGLNTGELFF.

CDR3 in amino acids: CASSSGEGNTIYF. DNA of the CDR3: TGTGCCAGCTCAAGCGGGGAAGGAAACACCATATATTTT. The J gene is TRBJ1-3, the V gene TRBV18; D is unresolved. CDR3 length: 13 residues. Between the trimmed V and J ends, which lost 5 bases and 4 bases, there was a span of 9 bases. Germline V gives CDR1 KGHSH, CDR2 LQKENI.

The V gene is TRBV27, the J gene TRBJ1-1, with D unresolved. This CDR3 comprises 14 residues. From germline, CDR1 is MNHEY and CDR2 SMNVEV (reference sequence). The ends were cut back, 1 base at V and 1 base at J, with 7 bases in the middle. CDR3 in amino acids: CASSLFVGNTEAFF. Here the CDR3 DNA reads TGTGCCAGCAGTTTATTCGTCGGGAACACTGAAGCTTTCTTT.